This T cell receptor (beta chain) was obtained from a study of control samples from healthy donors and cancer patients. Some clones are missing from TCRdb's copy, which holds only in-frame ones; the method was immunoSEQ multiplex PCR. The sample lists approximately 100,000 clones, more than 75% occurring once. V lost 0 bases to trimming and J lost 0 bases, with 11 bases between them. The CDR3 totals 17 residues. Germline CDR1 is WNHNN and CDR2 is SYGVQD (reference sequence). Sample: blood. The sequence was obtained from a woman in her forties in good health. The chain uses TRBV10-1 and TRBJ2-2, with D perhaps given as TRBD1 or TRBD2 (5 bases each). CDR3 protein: CASSESGRFANTGELFF. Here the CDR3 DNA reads TGCGCCAGCAGTGAGTCGGGACGGTTCGCGAACACCGGGGAGCTGTTTTTT.